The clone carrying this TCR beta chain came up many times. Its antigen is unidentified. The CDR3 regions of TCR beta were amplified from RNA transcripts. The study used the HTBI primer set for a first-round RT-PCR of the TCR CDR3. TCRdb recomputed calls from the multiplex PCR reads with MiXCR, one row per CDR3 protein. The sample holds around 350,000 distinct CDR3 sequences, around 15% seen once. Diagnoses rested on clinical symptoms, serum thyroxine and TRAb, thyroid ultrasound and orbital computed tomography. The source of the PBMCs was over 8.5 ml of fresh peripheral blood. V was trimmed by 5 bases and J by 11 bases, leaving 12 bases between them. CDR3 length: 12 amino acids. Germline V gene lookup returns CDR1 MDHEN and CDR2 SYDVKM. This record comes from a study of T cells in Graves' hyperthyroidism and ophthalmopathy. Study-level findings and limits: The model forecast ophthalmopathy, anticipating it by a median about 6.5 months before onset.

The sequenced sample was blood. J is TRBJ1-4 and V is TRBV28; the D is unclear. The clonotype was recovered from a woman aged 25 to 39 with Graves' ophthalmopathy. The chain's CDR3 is CASSEQTGKLFF. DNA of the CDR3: TGTGCCAGCAGTGAACAAACGGGGAAACTGTTTTTT.